Listed below are T cell receptor beta chains from one sample, sequenced in a study of control samples from healthy donors and cancer patients. Clones were read by immunoSEQ multiplex PCR, and TCRdb kept only the in-frame ones, dropping some. The profile shows under 200,000 clones, over 90% of them singletons. Sequencing was done on a sample of blood. The receptor source for this set is a woman aged 30 to 39 in good health. The CDR3 runs from the conserved cysteine through the conserved F or W. The D gene is left open where the match is weak. The size entry is marked missing in some rows and otherwise reads once, few, many or a size class.

cdr3_length | j_call | d_call | clone_size | v_call | cdr3_nt | cdr3_aa
13 | TRBJ2-5 | . | . | TRBV7-9 | TGTGCCAGCAGCCCAAGTTACCAAGAGACCCAGTACTTC | CASSPSYQETQYF
13 | TRBJ2-7 | TRBD2 | . | TRBV28 | TGTGCCAGCAGAGCGGGAGCGACCTACGAGCAGTACTTC | CASRAGATYEQYF
14 | TRBJ1-6 | TRBD1 | . | TRBV7-9 | TGTGCCAGCAGCTTCGGACAGGGAGTTTCACCCCTCCACTTT | CASSFGQGVSPLHF
16 | TRBJ2-5 | TRBD2 | . | TRBV6-6 | TGTGCCAGCAGCCCCGGACTAGCGGGACTGCAAGAGACCCAGTACTTC | CASSPGLAGLQETQYF
18 | TRBJ1-1 | TRBD1 | . | TRBV5-6 | TGTGCCAGCAGCTGGACCGGGACAGGGGGCGCCCCGGGCACTGAAGCTTTCTTT | CASSWTGTGGAPGTEAFF
15 | TRBJ2-1 | TRBD1 | . | TRBV9 | TGTGCCAGCAGCGTAGCGGGACAGGGGTACAATGAGCAGTTCTTC | CASSVAGQGYNEQFF
14 | TRBJ1-2 | TRBD1 | . | TRBV7-9 | TGTGCCAGCAGTTTGGGACAGCTCAACTATGGCTACACCTTC | CASSLGQLNYGYTF
18 | TRBJ2-2 | TRBD2 | . | TRBV5-4 | TGTGCCAGCAGCCGACCCCAGACTAGCGGGAGTAGCACCGGGGAGCTGTTTTTT | CASSRPQTSGSSTGELFF
16 | TRBJ2-3 | TRBD1 | . | TRBV5-1 | TGCGCCAGCAGCTGGCGACAGGGGGCTCCCACAGATACGCAGTATTTT | CASSWRQGAPTDTQYF
14 | TRBJ2-7 | . | . | TRBV6-5 | TGTGCCAGCAGCAAAGGCCGGATGCAATACGAGCAGTACTTC | CASSKGRMQYEQYF
11 | TRBJ1-2 | . | few | TRBV5-1 | TGCGCCAGCAGCTCCAACTATGGCTACACCTTC | CASSSNYGYTF
12 | TRBJ1-6 | . | . | TRBV11-2 | TGTGCCAGCAGCTTAAAAAATTCACCCCTCCACTTT | CASSLKNSPLHF
12 | TRBJ1-5 | . | . | TRBV3-1/TRBV3-2 | TGTGCCAGCGGTACCCTCAATCAGCCCCAGCATTTT | CASGTLNQPQHF
15 | TRBJ1-5 | . | . | TRBV28 | TGTGCCAGCAGTTTCGGGGGACGGGTCAATCAGCCCCAGCATTTT | CASSFGGRVNQPQHF
14 | TRBJ1-2 | . | . | TRBV11-2 | TGTGCCAGCAGCCATCTCCAGGGAAACTATGGCTACACCTTC | CASSHLQGNYGYTF
15 | TRBJ1-3 | TRBD1 | . | TRBV7-8 | TGTGCCAGCAGCGTCGACAGGGGGCCAAGAAACACCATATATTTT | CASSVDRGPRNTIYF
15 | TRBJ1-1 | . | . | TRBV10-3 | TGTGCCATCAGAGACACCAAAAACATGAACACTGAAGCTTTCTTT | CAIRDTKNMNTEAFF
18 | TRBJ2-7 | TRBD1 | . | TRBV4-1 | TGCGCCAGCAGCCAAGCCCTCCTCACCGGGACAGCGGACTACGAGCAGTACTTC | CASSQALLTGTADYEQYF
13 | TRBJ1-4 | . | . | TRBV24-1 | TGTGCCACCAGTGAGCCGGATGGGGAAAAACTGTTTTTT | CATSEPDGEKLFF